Listed here are 11 T cell receptor beta chains from one sample, sequenced in a study of shared clonotypes between healthy human individuals. Sequencing was performed with immunoSEQ multiplex PCR; in TCRdb, only in-frame clones are kept and a portion is missing. The sample yields about 1.1 million clones, approximately 75% seen once. Sequencing was done on a sample of memory CD4+ T cells from PBMCs. Subset indicated: CD45RA-negative fraction. These receptor sequences come from a man in his late teens or twenties in good health. Some clones in this sample may be carry-over from other donors' samples.

The J gene is TRBJ2-5, the V gene TRBV20-1; D is ambiguous. Looked up from germline, CDR1 is DFQATT and CDR2 is SNEGSKA (reference sequence). Deletions cut 6 bases from V and 5 bases from J, with 10 bases between. The CDR3 totals 11 residues. This CDR3 reads CSAAKLETQYF. The CDR3, as DNA: TGCAGTGCCGCCAAACTGGAGACCCAGTACTTC.

V and J are TRBV4-1 and TRBJ2-5, with 8 positions matching TRBD1. The germline CDR1 and CDR2 sequences are MGHRA and YSYEKL. This CDR3 comprises 16 residues. After removal of 2 bases from V and 4 bases from J, the junction contained 9 bases not matched to a gene. In DNA, the CDR3 is TGCGCCAGCAGCCAACCCGGACAGGGATTGATAGAGACCCAGTACTTC. Protein sequence: CASSQPGQGLIETQYF.

V and J are TRBV9 and TRBJ1-2; 7 nucleotides line up with TRBD1. The junction had 5 bases not matched to a gene; V was cut back by 0 bases and J by 3 bases. From germline, CDR1 is SGDLS and CDR2 YYNGEE. The CDR3 has 15 amino acids. The CDR3 sequence: CASSVAGTGDYGYTF. As DNA, the CDR3 is TGTGCCAGCAGCGTAGCGGGAACAGGGGACTATGGCTACACCTTC.

The gene calls are TRBV5-1 and TRBJ2-5; 9 nucleotides match TRBD1. The tail of the sequence fits TRBJ2-7 better, so the J call may be wrong. From germline, CDR1 is SGHRS and CDR2 YFSETQ. The CDR3 consists of 15 residues. CDR3 in DNA: TGCGCCAGCAGCTTTATCCCGAGACAGGGGGGCGAGCAGTACTTC. Its protein is CASSFIPRQGGEQYF.

The V call is TRBV2, the J call TRBJ1-3; 7 bases match TRBD1. Looked up from germline, CDR1 is SNHLY and CDR2 is FYNNEI. This CDR3 contains 17 residues. V lost 8 bases to trimming and J lost 0 bases; unmatched junction nucleotides: 13. The DNA for the CDR3 is TGTGCCAGCTCGAAGAGGTCAACAGGGGCCTCTGGAAACACCATATATTTT. It translates to CASSKRSTGASGNTIYF.

CDR3 loop: CASAPGQGESYNEQFF. In nucleotides, the CDR3 is TGCGCCAGCGCACCGGGACAGGGAGAATCCTACAATGAGCAGTTCTTC. The gene calls are TRBV4-1 and TRBJ2-1; 9 nucleotides align to TRBD1. This CDR3 has 16 amino acids. CDR1 and CDR2 from the germline V gene are MGHRA and YSYEKL. The V and J ends lost 8 bases and 1 base, in that order; junction bases with no gene match: 9.

V usage is TRBV5-6 and J usage is TRBJ1-4; 7 bases match TRBD1. J was trimmed by 6 bases and V by 4 bases; bases with no gene match: 9. The CDR3 has 15 amino acids. From germline, CDR1 is SGHDT and CDR2 YYEEEE. CDR3 loop: CASSIRQGWDEKLFF. The CDR3 DNA reads TGTGCCAGCAGCATACGACAGGGCTGGGATGAAAAACTGTTTTTT.

This chain uses TRBV28 with TRBJ2-1; perhaps D is TRBD1 or TRBD2 (5 bases each). Trimming pared 5 bases from V and 7 bases from J, leaving 18 bases between. The CDR3 sequence is 15 residues long. CDR1 MDHEN and CDR2 SYDVKM come from the germline V gene. The CDR3 loop reads CASSDWTKRANEQFF. The CDR3 DNA reads as TGTGCCAGCAGTGACTGGACAAAGAGGGCGAATGAGCAGTTCTTC. The variable domain in full, completed from reference TRBV28 and TRBJ2-1, reads DVKVTQSSRYLVKRTGEKVFLECVQDMDHENMFWYRQDPGLGLRLIYFSYDVKMKEKGDIPEGYSVSREKKERFSLILESASTNQTSMYLCASSDWTKRANEQFFGPGTRLTVL.

The chain combines TRBV9 with TRBJ1-4; no definite D call. V shed 0 bases and J shed 0 bases, with 9 bases lying between them. CDR1 and CDR2 (germline): SGDLS, YYNGEE. The CDR3 runs to 16 residues. The CDR3 region has the DNA TGTGCCAGCAGCGTAGGCGTGGGGACAACTAATGAAAAACTGTTTTTT. This sequence encodes CASSVGVGTTNEKLFF.

In its sample, this clone was seen once. CDR3 nucleotides: TGTGCCAGCAGGAAGACAGGCCTAGAGACCCAGTACTTC. Translated: CASRKTGLETQYF. This chain uses TRBV11-2 with TRBJ2-5; possibly TRBD1 for D (6 bases). V dropped 6 bases and J dropped 4 bases, with 12 bases sitting between them. This CDR3 is built from 13 residues. Looked up from germline, CDR1 is SGHAT and CDR2 is FQNNGV.

The rearrangement links TRBV11-2 to TRBJ2-7, with a possible D match to TRBD1 (6 bases). The CDR3 sequence is 17 residues long. Germline CDR1 reads SGHAT; CDR2 reads FQNNGV. V lost 1 base and J 6 bases, leaving 22 bases between the germline ends. In DNA form, the CDR3 reads TGTGCCAGCAGCTTAGGGATGTTACCCGGGACACCGCCCGAGCAGTACTTC. Amino acid sequence: CASSLGMLPGTPPEQYF.